This T cell receptor beta chain was observed in a study of blood T cell repertoires in COVID-19. The V segment lost 1 base and the J segment 4 bases; nucleotides outside the gene matches: 3. The CDR3 contains 15 residues. CDR1 is SEHNR and CDR2 is FQNEAQ in the germline V gene (reference sequence). Libraries were prepared by immunoSEQ multiplex PCR; TCRdb keeps only in-frame clonotypes and omits some of them. The sample yields approximately 170,000 clones, more than 65% seen once. This rearrangement joins TRBV7-9 to TRBJ2-5; 10 bases fit TRBD1. The TCR was taken from a human donor with acute or convalescent COVID-19. The donor label of this sample is uncertain. The sample was peripheral blood. This CDR3 reads CASSLVGQGGETQYF. The CDR3 bases are TGTGCCAGCAGCTTAGTTGGACAGGGGGGAGAGACCCAGTACTTC.